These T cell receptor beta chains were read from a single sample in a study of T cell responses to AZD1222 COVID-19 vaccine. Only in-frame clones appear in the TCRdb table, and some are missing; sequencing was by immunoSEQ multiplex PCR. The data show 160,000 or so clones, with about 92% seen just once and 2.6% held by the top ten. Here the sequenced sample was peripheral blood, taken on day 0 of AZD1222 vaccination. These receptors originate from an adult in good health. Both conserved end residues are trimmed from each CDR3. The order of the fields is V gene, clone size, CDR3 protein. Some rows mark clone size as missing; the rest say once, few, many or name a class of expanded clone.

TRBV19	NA	ASSQVTGVVRYT
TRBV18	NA	ASSLLGLAGGMPSYEQY
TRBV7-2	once	ASSLDSGVRNQPQH
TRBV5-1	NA	ASRPLVGETQY
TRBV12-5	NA	ASGTGVGEQY
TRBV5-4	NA	ASSPGISYEQY
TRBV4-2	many	ASSQEESTDTQY
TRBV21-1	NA	ASSNPHLDMAYEQY
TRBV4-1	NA	ASSHPGQKVYEQY
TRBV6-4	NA	ASSPTGFSNQPQH
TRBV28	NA	ASSPPPTNRYEQY
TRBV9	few	ASSVVPSSYEQY
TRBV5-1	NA	ASSLGGQETSGNTIY
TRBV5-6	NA	ASSLQGEQF
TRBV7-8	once	ASSLLSGGVTEAF
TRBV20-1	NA	SASQVVTGNTIY
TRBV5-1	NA	ASSLLRDSGPGELF
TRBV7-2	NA	ASSLQRSETQY
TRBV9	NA	ASSVVAGLAGGNTGELF
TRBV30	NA	AWTLDRGNLAKNIQY
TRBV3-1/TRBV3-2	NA	ASSQWTGAWKGSPLH
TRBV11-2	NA	ASSPTAIRETQY
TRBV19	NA	ASSIGDRAYSGANVLT
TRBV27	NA	ASSLPGGNGYT
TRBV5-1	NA	ASSFRDNYGYT
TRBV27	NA	ASSPTTGIVADTQY
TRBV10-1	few	ASSEPGKGYEQY
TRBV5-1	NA	ASSLEDTDTQY
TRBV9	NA	ASSPQTGIMNSPLH
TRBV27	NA	ASSWGRGLRSPLH
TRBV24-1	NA	ATSDPGQGNGELF
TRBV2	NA	ASRGQGGQPQH
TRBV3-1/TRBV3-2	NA	ASSQERGNYGYT
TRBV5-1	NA	ASSSTLQGAGNTEAF
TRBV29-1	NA	SVGQGRNTGELF
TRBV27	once	ASSPTTQGNIQY
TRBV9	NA	ASSVGTGGSNEKLF
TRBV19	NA	ASSSARQGRINYGYT
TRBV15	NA	ATSPTLGRGNEKLF
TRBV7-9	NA	ASSFPGKGVNTEAF
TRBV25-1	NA	ASGGQNTEAF
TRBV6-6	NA	ASREASTDTQY
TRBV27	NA	ASSSLAGEPSEQY
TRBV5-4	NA	ASSSGQAFGYT
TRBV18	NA	ASSPSGDTEAF
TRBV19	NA	ASMGSGRGYGYT
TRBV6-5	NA	ASTTSRFNTEAF